These 3 T cell receptor beta chains were all obtained from the same sample, sequenced in a study of T cells in Graves' hyperthyroidism and ophthalmopathy (dated by TCRdb to between 2017 and 2020). Receptor libraries were prepared by multiplex PCR. This sample was sequenced with an Illumina HiSeq 2000. TCR beta CDR3 regions were amplified from RNA transcripts. The first round of RT-PCR for the TCR CDR3 was performed with the HTBI primer set and the Qiagen OneStep RT-PCR kit. TCRdb redid the processing of the public reads, applying fastp at Q25 and MiXCR, and retained in-frame beta chains. Rows with one shared CDR3 protein collapse into an entry with the most common genes and DNA. In this sample the table shows over 300,000 distinct CDR3 sequences, over 11% of which occur a single time. About 10% of the sample is taken by the ten largest. Sample: blood. Source of these receptors: a woman aged 55-69 years with Graves' hyperthyroidism.

This clonotype was found many times. The gene calls are TRBV7-9 and TRBJ2-5; 8 bases align to TRBD2. Per the germline V gene, CDR1 is SEHNR and CDR2 is FQNEAQ (reference sequence). The CDR3 contains 13 residues. V shed 5 bases, J shed 5 bases, and the junction held 4 bases outside the gene matches. This CDR3 reads CASSRGLAETQYF. The CDR3, as DNA: TGTGCCAGCAGCCGAGGACTAGCTGAGACCCAGTACTTC.

This clonotype turned up a few times. V gene TRBV7-3 combines with J gene TRBJ2-1, with D unresolved. The CDR3 is made up of 13 amino acids. V was shortened by 4 bases and J by 7 bases, with 11 bases between the two germline ends. The germline V gene has CDR1 SGHTA and CDR2 FQGTGA. The CDR3 DNA follows: TGTGCCAGCAGCTACAACGTTGGGAATGAGCAGTTCTTC. Translated: CASSYNVGNEQFF. Supplemented by reference TRBV7-3 and TRBJ2-1, the full variable domain reads GAGVSQTPSNKVTEKGKYVELRCDPISGHTALYWYRQSLGQGPEFLIYFQGTGAADDSGLPNDRFFAVRPEGSVSTLKIQRTERGDSAVYLCASSYNVGNEQFFGPGTRLTVL.

This clonotype was counted at least ten times. V gene TRBV20-1 combines with J gene TRBJ2-1; 14 bases map to TRBD2. There are 14 residues in the CDR3. In germline, CDR1 is DFQATT, CDR2 SNEGSKA (reference sequence). The chain's CDR3 is CSQRGTSGSYEQFF. CDR3 DNA: TGCAGCCAAAGGGGGACTAGCGGGAGCTATGAGCAGTTCTTC.